This T cell receptor (beta chain) was captured in a study of graft-versus-host responses after intestinal transplantation. Background on the study: Transplants were multivisceral, liver-intestinal, or isolated intestinal. Induction using anti-thymocyte globulin, followed by tacrolimus and steroids for around 3 years, was given to all recipients. Overall study findings and caveats: Allografts of one patient group, those with graft-donor T cell macrochimerism, had high graft-versus-host to host-versus-graft clonal ratios. GvH clones appeared in recipient marrow, some first in ileum or blood.

Concerning this clone itself: Its target is not known.

Germline V gene lookup returns CDR1 SGHVS and CDR2 FNYEAQ. CDR3 length: 18 residues. The V and J ends lost 1 base and 6 bases, in that order; junction bases with no gene match: 11. Profiled with immunoSEQ multiplex PCR; TCRdb holds only in-frame clones, not every one. The top ten hold 3.3% of the sample, which has about 120,000 clones, roughly 95% seen once. The sample consisted of unstimulated CD8+ T cells sorted from spleen or lymph node cells, taken before intestinal transplant. The sequence came from a human donor who received an intestinal transplant. The V call is TRBV7-6, the J call TRBJ2-1; TRBD2 aligns across 11 bases. The CDR3 loop reads CASSLGDLLAGGPNEQFF. Here the CDR3 DNA reads TGTGCCAGCAGCTTAGGGGACTTATTAGCGGGAGGGCCCAATGAGCAGTTCTTC.